The 30 T cell receptor beta chains below come from one sample, sequenced in a study of blood T cells in healthy people across ages. For the second PCR, which ran for 7 to 11 cycles, a sample-barcoded 5' primer and a J-beta primer mix were used. TCRdb called the 5' RACE reads again in MiXCR, with one record for every CDR3 protein. The table shows fewer than 2,000,000 distinct CDR3 sequences, with 30% to 40% occurring only once. Material: blood. These receptors were taken from a human donor in good health.

This clonotype was detected a few times. This chain uses TRBV20-1 with TRBJ2-3; D is ambiguous. The germline V gene encodes CDR1 DFQATT and CDR2 SNEGSKA (reference sequence). V was pared by 3 bases and J by 1 base, with 11 bases between. The CDR3 is 14 residues long. The CDR3 DNA sequence: TGCAGTGCTAGTATAGGTTTTGGCACAGATACGCAGTATTTT. It is translated as CSASIGFGTDTQYF.

The CDR3 sequence: CASSLFSGGSRKETQYF. CDR3 nucleotides: TGTGCCAGCAGTTTGTTTAGCGGGGGGTCCCGAAAAGAGACCCAGTACTTC. The rearrangement links TRBV28 to TRBJ2-5, with 10 bases matching TRBD2. Trimming at V came to 3 bases and at J to 3 bases, leaving 10 bases not matched to a gene. The CDR3 is made up of 17 amino acids. Germline V gene data show CDR1 as MDHEN and CDR2 as SYDVKM.

This clonotype was recorded only once. The chain joins TRBV5-6 to TRBJ2-7; the match to TRBD2 covers 8 bases. This CDR3 comprises 17 residues. The J segment lost 0 bases and the V segment lost 4 bases, leaving 12 bases of the junction unmatched. Germline CDR1 is SGHDT and CDR2 is YYEEEE. The CDR3: CASSRGWVAGSSYEQYF. CDR3 nucleotide sequence: TGTGCCAGCAGCAGAGGTTGGGTAGCGGGAAGCTCCTACGAGCAGTACTTC.

This clonotype was counted between two and nine times. The rearrangement links TRBV24-1 to TRBJ2-3; 8 nucleotides line up with TRBD1. V trimming: 0 bases; J trimming: 5 bases; junction bases outside the gene matches: 12. The CDR3 has 18 amino acids. CDR1 and CDR2 from the germline V gene are KGHDR and SFDVKD. CDR3 protein: CATSDLNDGQGWVDTQYF. The CDR3 DNA reads as TGTGCCACCAGTGATTTGAATGACGGACAGGGCTGGGTAGATACGCAGTATTTT.

This chain connects TRBV5-6 to TRBJ2-2; 7 bases fit TRBD1. The CDR3 runs 16 residues. Trimming removed 4 bases from V and 6 bases from J; junction bases left unmatched: 12. Germline loops: CDR1 SGHDT, CDR2 YYEEEE. The CDR3: CASSLQVYRGPGELFF. The CDR3 region has the DNA TGTGCCAGCAGCCTCCAGGTCTATAGGGGGCCCGGGGAGCTGTTTTTT.

This clonotype appeared a few times. The chain combines TRBV12-3 or TRBV12-4 with TRBJ2-3; no clear D. The CDR3 covers 13 residues. Trimming pared 5 bases from V and 2 bases from J, leaving 8 bases between. This CDR3 reads CASSPPHTDTQYF. CDR3 sequence (DNA): TGTGCCAGCAGTCCCCCCCACACAGATACGCAGTATTTT.

This clonotype was observed a few times. This sequence joins TRBV4-1 and TRBJ2-7; TRBD1 agrees at 7 bases. The germline gives CDR1 MGHRA, CDR2 YSYEKL. The CDR3 totals 15 residues. V was pared by 1 base and J by 0 bases, with 3 bases of the junction left unmatched. The CDR3: CASSQVQGISYEQYF. Written as DNA, the CDR3 is TGCGCCAGCAGCCAAGTACAGGGGATCTCCTACGAGCAGTACTTC.

This clonotype was observed a few times. The chain recombines TRBV20-1 with TRBJ1-2; 7 bases are a match to TRBD1. Germline V gives CDR1 DFQATT, CDR2 SNEGSKA (reference sequence). This CDR3 contains 13 residues. V dropped 0 bases and J dropped 10; count of bases not matched to a gene: 8. The CDR3 DNA is TGCAGTGCTAGAGACCGGGACAGCCTTATCTACACCTTC. Protein sequence: CSARDRDSLIYTF.

The V and J genes are TRBV29-1 and TRBJ2-4; 7 bases map to TRBD2. J gave up 13 bases and V 1 base, and 13 bases lay outside the gene matches. This CDR3 is 14 amino acids long. Germline V gene lookup returns CDR1 SQVTM and CDR2 ANQGSEA. The CDR3 bases are TGCAGCGTTGAAGGACTAGAAGGAGCGCGGGAGCAGTACTTC. Its protein product is CSVEGLEGAREQYF.

This chain connects TRBV20-1 to TRBJ2-5; 12 bases line up with TRBD1. Germline V gene sequence: CDR1 DFQATT, CDR2 SNEGSKA (reference sequence). CDR3 length: 15 amino acids. Trimming took 2 bases from V and 4 from J; bases not matched to a gene: 5. The CDR3 loop reads CSARPRDRGRETQYF. In DNA, the CDR3 is TGCAGTGCTAGACCTCGGGACAGGGGGCGAGAGACCCAGTACTTC.

As to this clonotype: Germline is not matched at one junction end, which may reflect a read error. This chain links TRBV18 with TRBJ2-7; TRBD1 matches 7 bases. The CDR3 loop spans 14 amino acids. Per germline, CDR1 KGHSH and CDR2 LQKENI. CDR3: CAGSLSGTVHEQYF. DNA of the CDR3: TGTGCCGGCTCACTGTCCGGGACAGTCCACGAGCAGTACTTC.

This chain joins TRBV15 and TRBJ1-2; D remains ambiguous. The CDR3 is 14 residues long. Trimming took 0 bases from V and 3 from J, leaving 8 bases between them. The germline gives CDR1 LNHNV, CDR2 YYDKDF (reference sequence). CDR3 region: CATSRDFNDYGYTF. CDR3 in DNA: TGTGCCACCAGCAGAGATTTCAACGACTATGGCTACACCTTC.

The chain combines TRBV18 with TRBJ2-7; 8 bases align to TRBD1. After removal of 0 bases from V and 5 bases from J, the junction contained 6 bases not matched to a gene. This CDR3 is 15 amino acids long. Per germline, CDR1 KGHSH and CDR2 LQKENI. The CDR3 protein is CASSPPGQAGNEQYF. CDR3 in DNA: TGTGCCAGCTCACCACCGGGACAGGCAGGTAACGAGCAGTACTTC.

The chain joins TRBV12-3 or TRBV12-4 to TRBJ1-2; TRBD1 agrees at 7 bases. This CDR3 is 17 amino acids long. Losses at the gene ends were 3 bases for V and 6 bases for J; bases not matched to a gene: 16. DNA for the CDR3: TGTGCCAGCAGTTTCCCACAAGGGACAGATCTCCCCAATGGCTACACCTTC. Amino acid sequence: CASSFPQGTDLPNGYTF.

The chain carries TRBV5-1 and TRBJ1-1; 10 nucleotides match TRBD1. The trim removed 6 bases at V and 6 bases at J, leaving 8 bases unmatched. Germline CDR1 reads SGHRS; CDR2 reads YFSETQ. This CDR3 has 14 amino acids. CDR3 sequence reads: CASNSTGGSAEAFF. CDR3 sequence (DNA): TGCGCCAGCAACTCGACAGGGGGCAGCGCTGAAGCTTTCTTT.

This sequence joins TRBV9 and TRBJ2-3, with D possibly matching TRBD2 (5 bases). This CDR3 region has 16 residues. Germline assignment: CDR1 SGDLS and CDR2 YYNGEE. V lost 3 bases to trimming and J lost 0 bases, with 14 bases between them. This chain's CDR3 is CASSALTTTSTDTQYF. CDR3 DNA sequence: TGTGCCAGCAGCGCACTGACTACCACTAGCACAGATACGCAGTATTTT.

This clonotype showed up just a few times. The junction does not match germline at one end; this may be a read error. The chain joins TRBV12-3 or TRBV12-4 to TRBJ2-1; 9 bases fit TRBD1. The CDR3 loop spans 15 amino acids. Here the CDR3 reads CASRRDRGVWNGQFF. DNA of the CDR3: TGTGCCAGCAGGCGTGACAGGGGGGTTTGGAATGGGCAGTTCTTC.

The V and J genes are TRBV20-1 and TRBJ1-6; a possible D gene is TRBD1 (5 bases). CDR1 and CDR2 (germline): DFQATT, SNEGSKA (reference sequence). This CDR3 is 14 amino acids long. Trimming left V 1 base short and J 13 bases short, with 17 bases between. CDR3 DNA: TGCAGTGCTAGAGCCGATGGGGGAATGGAGCCCCTCCACTTT. Its protein is CSARADGGMEPLHF.

CDR3 sequence reads: CASSLTPDRATYEQYF. The CDR3 nucleotides read TGCGCCAGCAGCCTGACCCCGGACAGGGCTACCTACGAGCAGTACTTC. The chain joins TRBV5-1 to TRBJ2-5, with 8 nucleotides matching TRBD1. TRBJ2-7 matches the DNA end more closely, so the J call is doubtful. CDR3 length equals 16 residues. The V gene's germline CDR1 is SGHRS and CDR2 YFSETQ.

The chain combines TRBV4-1 with TRBJ1-2; D not certain. Per the germline V gene, CDR1 is MGHRA and CDR2 is YSYEKL. The CDR3 extends over 15 amino acids. Trimming cost V 1 base and J 2 bases, with 11 bases left between them. The CDR3 protein is CASSQGIGRNYGYTF. The CDR3 coding sequence is TGCGCCAGCAGCCAAGGAATCGGAAGGAACTATGGCTACACCTTC.

The rearrangement uses TRBV4-3 and TRBJ1-4, with 8 bases that match TRBD1. The CDR3 has 16 residues. With V trimmed by 0 bases and J by 8 bases, 8 bases remained unmatched. CDR1 and CDR2 from the germline V gene are LGHNA and YSLEER. As DNA, the CDR3 is TGCGCCAGCAGCCAAGATTACAGGACAGGGAAGGAAAAACTGTTTTTT. Its translation is CASSQDYRTGKEKLFF.

This clonotype was found a few times. This may come from a read error, since a much larger clone is one base off. The chain employs TRBV7-2 and TRBJ2-4; 7 nucleotides match TRBD1. This CDR3 comprises 14 residues. Germline CDR1 reads SGHTA; CDR2 reads FQGNSA. Germline trimming cut 3 bases from V and 13 bases from J; bases unmatched to any gene: 12. CDR3 nucleotide sequence: TGTGCCAGCAGCTTCGGGACAGATAACAATGAGCAGTACTTC. This encodes CASSFGTDNNEQYF.

The chain has TRBV5-1 and TRBJ2-1; no definite D call. CDR3 length equals 16 residues. Between the trimmed V and J ends, which lost 4 bases and 0 bases, there was a span of 14 bases. Germline CDR1 and CDR2: SGHRS and YFSETQ. In DNA form, the CDR3 reads TGCGCCAGCAGCGGGTCCGGGTGGAGCTCCTACAATGAGCAGTTCTTC. As protein: CASSGSGWSSYNEQFF.

This clonotype was seen a single time. V and J are TRBV11-2 and TRBJ2-7; 7 bases map to TRBD2. The germline gives CDR1 SGHAT, CDR2 FQNNGV. The CDR3 has 15 amino acids. V trimming: 3 bases; J trimming: 2 bases; junction bases outside the gene matches: 7. The chain's CDR3 is CASSLGGSIPYEQYF. CDR3 bases: TGTGCCAGCAGCTTGGGAGGGAGTATTCCCTACGAGCAGTACTTC.

The V and J genes are TRBV2 and TRBJ2-5, with 8 bases that match TRBD2. Germline CDR1 SNHLY, CDR2 FYNNEI. The ends lost 4 bases at V and 4 bases at J; junction bases unmatched: 5. The CDR3 totals 14 residues. CDR3 in amino acids: CASSGPGGVETQYF. The CDR3 DNA reads TGTGCCAGCAGTGGGCCCGGGGGGGTAGAGACCCAGTACTTC. Filled out from reference TRBV2 and TRBJ2-5, the complete variable domain reads EPEVTQTPSHQVTQMGQEVILRCVPISNHLYFYWYRQILGQKVEFLVSFYNNEISEKSEIFDDQFSVERPDGSNFTLKIRSTKLEDSAMYFCASSGPGGVETQYFGPGTRLLVL.

V and J are TRBV12-3 or TRBV12-4 and TRBJ2-3, with a weak D call TRBD2 (6 bases). This CDR3 region has 16 residues. Trimming stripped 6 bases from V and 2 bases from J, with 18 bases between. CDR3 sequence reads: CASSRIRDFDTDTQYF. CDR3 nucleotide sequence: TGTGCCAGCAGCCGCATAAGGGACTTCGACACAGATACGCAGTATTTT.

There are a few counts of this clonotype. The chain employs TRBV6-2 or TRBV6-3 and TRBJ2-3; TRBD2 might be the D (7 bases). The germline V gene has CDR1 MNHEY and CDR2 SVGEGT. The CDR3 covers 15 residues. With 8 bases removed from V and 0 bases from J, the gap between germline ends came to 15 bases. CDR3 sequence (DNA): TGTGCCAGCTCTATAGGGGGGGGAAGCACAGATACGCAGTATTTT. Residues: CASSIGGGSTDTQYF.

This clonotype was observed a single time. The chain uses TRBV6-4 and TRBJ2-3, with D uncertain. Trimming pared 5 bases from V and 2 bases from J, leaving 11 bases between. Per the germline V gene, CDR1 is MRHNA and CDR2 is SNTAGT. This CDR3 has 14 amino acids. CDR3 bases: TGTGCCAGCAGTAACGACGGTTTCACAGATACGCAGTATTTT. This gives the protein CASSNDGFTDTQYF.

In this sample, this clonotype turned up a few times. The V gene is TRBV7-2, the J gene TRBJ2-7, with 9 bases matching TRBD1. This CDR3 comprises 15 residues. Germline trimming cut 5 bases from V and 5 bases from J; bases unmatched to any gene: 10. CDR1 SGHTA and CDR2 FQGNSA come from the germline V gene. CDR3 DNA: TGTGCCAGCAGCCCCCGTGGGGGGACAGGGAACGAGCAGTACTTC. Its translation is CASSPRGGTGNEQYF.

The J gene is TRBJ1-1, the V gene TRBV15; no clear D. Trimming took off 1 base at V and 4 bases at J, with 13 bases between the two ends. CDR1 and CDR2 (germline): LNHNV, YYDKDF (reference sequence). There are 15 residues in the CDR3. The CDR3 sequence: CATSRVLEGPTEAFF. CDR3 bases: TGTGCCACCAGCAGAGTATTGGAAGGTCCCACTGAAGCTTTCTTT.